This is a list of T cell receptor beta chains from one sample in a study of radiotherapy plus CTLA-4 blockade in lung cancer. The table came from immunoSEQ multiplex PCR; TCRdb's copy has only in-frame clones and leaves some out. The sample holds about 73,000 clones, roughly 84% seen once. The material sequenced was peripheral blood, taken from a patient treated with radiotherapy plus ipilimumab. The receptor set was obtained from a human donor with non-small cell lung cancer that progressed on radiotherapy plus ipilimumab. The CDR3 runs from the conserved cysteine through the conserved F or W. Some rows mark clone size as missing; the rest say once, few, many or name a class of expanded clone.

J gene: TRBJ2-3
V gene: TRBV9
clone size: -
CDR3 protein: CASSPRTSPTDTQYF

J gene: TRBJ2-1
V gene: TRBV28
clone size: -
CDR3 protein: CASSLLAGGYFNEQFF

J gene: TRBJ2-1
V gene: TRBV9
clone size: -
CDR3 protein: CASSDHRGRGYNEQFF

J gene: TRBJ2-2
V gene: TRBV5-4
clone size: -
CDR3 protein: CASSVTSGQGAGELFF

J gene: TRBJ1-2
V gene: TRBV5-5
clone size: medium-sized
CDR3 protein: CASSLNREALYGYTF

J gene: TRBJ1-1
V gene: TRBV7-9
clone size: -
CDR3 protein: CASDQGNTEAFF

J gene: TRBJ2-1
V gene: TRBV10-3
clone size: -
CDR3 protein: CAVKSGSSYNEQFF

J gene: TRBJ2-7
V gene: TRBV27
clone size: -
CDR3 protein: CASSLLGREGDYEQYF

J gene: TRBJ2-7
V gene: TRBV5-1
clone size: -
CDR3 protein: CASSTGTEQYF

J gene: TRBJ2-3
V gene: TRBV18
clone size: -
CDR3 protein: CASSPRTGGTDTQYF

J gene: TRBJ2-7
V gene: TRBV4-2
clone size: -
CDR3 protein: CASSQTTAEMTYEQYF

J gene: TRBJ1-5
V gene: TRBV10-1
clone size: -
CDR3 protein: CASSPGTGNQPQHF

J gene: TRBJ2-5
V gene: TRBV5-1
clone size: -
CDR3 protein: CASSSGRGETQYF

J gene: TRBJ1-3
V gene: TRBV10-2
clone size: -
CDR3 protein: CASRGGGRFNTIYF

J gene: TRBJ1-2
V gene: TRBV5-6
clone size: -
CDR3 protein: CASSLDPGTGDYGYTF

J gene: TRBJ1-3
V gene: TRBV19
clone size: -
CDR3 protein: CASIRTAGNTIYF

J gene: TRBJ1-1
V gene: TRBV6-6
clone size: once
CDR3 protein: CASSYPGQGENTEAFF

J gene: TRBJ2-7
V gene: TRBV7-6
clone size: -
CDR3 protein: CASSLEATHSYEQYF

J gene: TRBJ2-5
V gene: TRBV28
clone size: -
CDR3 protein: CASSLLAGGMRQYF

J gene: TRBJ2-1
V gene: TRBV29-1
clone size: few
CDR3 protein: CSVLGFGTSPYNEQFF

J gene: TRBJ2-5
V gene: TRBV19
clone size: -
CDR3 protein: CASSTTTGWRETQYF

J gene: TRBJ1-2
V gene: TRBV9
clone size: -
CDR3 protein: CASSVERYGYTF

J gene: TRBJ2-6
V gene: TRBV9
clone size: -
CDR3 protein: CASSVMAGANVLTF

J gene: TRBJ2-5
V gene: TRBV7-9
clone size: -
CDR3 protein: CASSGPGRETQYF

J gene: TRBJ1-2
V gene: TRBV4-1
clone size: -
CDR3 protein: CASSQMMTGNYGYTF

J gene: TRBJ1-2
V gene: TRBV6-4
clone size: -
CDR3 protein: CASRVQGRPYGYTF

J gene: TRBJ2-3
V gene: TRBV5-1
clone size: once
CDR3 protein: CASSGGTGSTDTQYF

J gene: TRBJ2-7
V gene: TRBV15
clone size: many
CDR3 protein: CATSTLGQGSSYEQYF

J gene: TRBJ1-2
V gene: TRBV11-2
clone size: -
CDR3 protein: CASSPDRGNYGYTF

J gene: TRBJ2-1
V gene: TRBV30
clone size: -
CDR3 protein: CAWTPDSSYNEQFF

J gene: TRBJ1-2
V gene: TRBV30
clone size: few
CDR3 protein: CAWSDGISYGYTF

J gene: TRBJ2-1
V gene: TRBV2
clone size: once
CDR3 protein: CASSEDRGAPGNEQFF

J gene: TRBJ2-5
V gene: TRBV7-9
clone size: -
CDR3 protein: CASSRGQETQYF

J gene: TRBJ1-4
V gene: TRBV13
clone size: -
CDR3 protein: CASSSTLSGFPNEKLFF

J gene: TRBJ2-3
V gene: TRBV6-6
clone size: few
CDR3 protein: CASSFDSWWHF

J gene: TRBJ2-1
V gene: TRBV7-6
clone size: -
CDR3 protein: CASSLAAVLAGGANEQFF

J gene: TRBJ1-5
V gene: TRBV15
clone size: -
CDR3 protein: CATSRDRGQQPQHF

J gene: TRBJ2-3
V gene: TRBV5-1
clone size: -
CDR3 protein: CASSFGSGSSDTQYF

J gene: TRBJ2-1
V gene: TRBV5-1
clone size: -
CDR3 protein: CASSLDLRQNNEQFF

J gene: TRBJ2-5
V gene: TRBV7-9
clone size: -
CDR3 protein: CASSLSNQETQYF

J gene: TRBJ2-1
V gene: TRBV27
clone size: -
CDR3 protein: CASTYSGMAYNEQFF

J gene: TRBJ1-2
V gene: TRBV10-2
clone size: -
CDR3 protein: CASSTGTADGYTF

J gene: TRBJ1-3
V gene: TRBV10-2
clone size: -
CDR3 protein: CASSESDSSGNTIYF

J gene: TRBJ2-5
V gene: TRBV28
clone size: -
CDR3 protein: CASRWQGRETQYF